This T cell receptor beta chain was recovered during a study of human T cells and chemical hapten exposure. Study information: Small pooled library volume differences mainly caused per-sample TCR yield variation.

Unique molecular identifiers were attached to individual cDNA molecules during library preparation. TCRdb re-derived calls from the RACE reads in MiXCR, one entry per CDR3 protein. This table holds around 80,000 distinct CDR3 sequences, 7% to 9% found once. This clonotype was seen only a few times. Its antigen is unidentified. CDR3 length equals 13 residues. CDR1 and CDR2 (germline): DFQATT, SNEGSKA (reference sequence). With V trimmed by 2 bases and J by 8 bases, 6 bases remained unmatched. Time point indicated: healthy volunteer bleed at 6 weeks. The total RNA was obtained from whole blood that was not fractionated. Overall study findings and caveats: No change in TCRs above 1 in 1000 frequency was produced by DPC sensitization.

The rearrangement joins TRBV20-1 to TRBJ1-5, with 7 bases identical to TRBD1. The clonotype comes from a male donor in good health. Some clones in this sample may be carry-over from other donors' samples. The sample taken for sequencing was whole blood. DNA for the CDR3: TGCAGTGCTAGAAGACAGGGAGACGAGCCCCAGCATTTT. This encodes CSARRQGDEPQHF.